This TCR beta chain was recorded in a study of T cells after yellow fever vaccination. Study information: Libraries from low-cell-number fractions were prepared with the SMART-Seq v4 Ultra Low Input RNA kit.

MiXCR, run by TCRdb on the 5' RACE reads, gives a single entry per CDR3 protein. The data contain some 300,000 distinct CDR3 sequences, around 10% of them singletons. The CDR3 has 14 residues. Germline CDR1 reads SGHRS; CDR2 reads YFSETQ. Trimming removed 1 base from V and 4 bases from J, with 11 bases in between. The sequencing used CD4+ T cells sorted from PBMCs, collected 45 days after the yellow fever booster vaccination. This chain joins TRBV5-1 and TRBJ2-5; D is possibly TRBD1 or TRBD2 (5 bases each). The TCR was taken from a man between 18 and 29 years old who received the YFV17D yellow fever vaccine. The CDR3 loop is CASSLWPGRETQYF. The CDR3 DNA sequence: TGCGCCAGCAGCTTGTGGCCAGGGAGAGAGACCCAGTACTTC. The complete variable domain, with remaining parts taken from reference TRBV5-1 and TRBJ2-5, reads KAGVTQTPRYLIKTRGQQVTLSCSPISGHRSVSWYQQTPGQGLQFLFEYFSETQRNKGNFPGRFSGRQFSNSRSEMNVSTLELGDSALYLCASSLWPGRETQYFGPGTRLLVL.